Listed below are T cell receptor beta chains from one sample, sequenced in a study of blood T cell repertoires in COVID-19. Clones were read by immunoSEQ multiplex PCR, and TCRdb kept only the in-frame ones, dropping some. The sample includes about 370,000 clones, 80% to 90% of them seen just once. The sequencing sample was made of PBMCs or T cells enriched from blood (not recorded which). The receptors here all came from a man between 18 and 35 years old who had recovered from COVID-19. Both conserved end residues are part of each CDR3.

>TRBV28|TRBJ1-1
CASSYLKGAGVNTEAFF
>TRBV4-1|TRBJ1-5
CASSQGTGNQPQHF
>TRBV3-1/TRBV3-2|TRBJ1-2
CASSHSSGQDGYTF
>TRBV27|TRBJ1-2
CASSLGGIVGYGYTF
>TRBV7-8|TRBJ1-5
CASSRRGTGFQPQHF
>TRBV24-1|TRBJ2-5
CATSAPPQTGGYQETQYF
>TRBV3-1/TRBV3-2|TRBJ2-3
CASSQGQGAQGTQYF
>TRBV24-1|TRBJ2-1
CATSDFPGYNEQFF
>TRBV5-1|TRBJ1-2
CASSLVPGQGAGGYTF
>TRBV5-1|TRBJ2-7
CASREGLAGDYEQYF
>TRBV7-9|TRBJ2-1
CASSSPGLASNEQFF
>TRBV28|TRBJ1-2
CASSPEDRVYGYTF
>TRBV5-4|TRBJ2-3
CASSPGQGGTDTQYF
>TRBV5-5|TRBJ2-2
CASSLGGNTGELFF
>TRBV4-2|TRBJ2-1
CASSQDTSPTYNEQFF
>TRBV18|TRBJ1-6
CASSPAFRPADLSSYNSPLHF
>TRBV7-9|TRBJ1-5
CASSRTGGWPQHF
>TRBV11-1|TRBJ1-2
CASSLSDSPNYGYTF
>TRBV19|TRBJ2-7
CASTTGQDF
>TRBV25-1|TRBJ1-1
CASSHREGSTEAFF
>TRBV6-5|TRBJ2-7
CASSSYTFEQYF
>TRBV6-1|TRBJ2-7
CASSDGIRDRFSYEQYF
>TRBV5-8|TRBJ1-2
CASSTRQIYYGYTF
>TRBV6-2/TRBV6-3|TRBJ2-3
CASSYDERGGDTQYF
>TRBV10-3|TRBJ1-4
CAISVKAVRQTTNEKLFF
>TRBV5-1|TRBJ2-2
CASSLANTGELFF
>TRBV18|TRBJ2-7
CASSHRVGISYEQYF
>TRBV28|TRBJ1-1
CASSTDRSMNTEAFF
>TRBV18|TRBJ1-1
CASSPGLRTEAFF
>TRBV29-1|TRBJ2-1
CRGDSPTEQFF
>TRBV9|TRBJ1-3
CASSGAPGEGNTIYF
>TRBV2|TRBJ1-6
CASSGQMESPLHF
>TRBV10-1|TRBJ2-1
CASSEGPRLAGGLNEQFF
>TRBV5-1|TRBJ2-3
CASSLGAGTSTDTQYF
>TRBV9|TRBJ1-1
CASSVRGATDTEAFF
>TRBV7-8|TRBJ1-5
CASSPRPGRSNQPQHF
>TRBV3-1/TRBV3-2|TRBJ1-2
CASRSSGGAGVDGYTF
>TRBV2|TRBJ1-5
CAIAVTDQNQPQHF
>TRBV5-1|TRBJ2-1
CASSLAASGGSNEQFF
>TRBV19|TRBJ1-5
CASSIGTGDQPQHF
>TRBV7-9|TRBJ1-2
CASSLGAGVGYTF
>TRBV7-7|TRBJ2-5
CASSPGGTGFQETQYF
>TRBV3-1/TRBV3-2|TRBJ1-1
CASSLGGTRGTEAFF
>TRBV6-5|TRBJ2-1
CASSYSAGGRNEQFF
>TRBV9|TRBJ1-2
CASSAPGTGDYGYTF
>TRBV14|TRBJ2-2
CASSQSWNTGELFF
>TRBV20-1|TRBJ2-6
CSASFSAGANVLTF
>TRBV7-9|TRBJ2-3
CASSSPGLATDTQYF
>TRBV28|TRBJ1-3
CASSIPLHRGSGNTIYF
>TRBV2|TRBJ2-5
CASTRGGGPQETQYF
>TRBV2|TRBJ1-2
CASKPDTGHYGYTF
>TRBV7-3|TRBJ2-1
CASSLNSIGEQFF
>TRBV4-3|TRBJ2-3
CASSQEGRSTDTQYF
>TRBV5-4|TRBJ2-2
CASRGSSSLTATGELFF
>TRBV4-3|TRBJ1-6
CASSQDPPPGSYNSPLHF
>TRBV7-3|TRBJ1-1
CASSPGQGRWTEAFF
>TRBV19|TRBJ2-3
CASRDRGNTDTQYF